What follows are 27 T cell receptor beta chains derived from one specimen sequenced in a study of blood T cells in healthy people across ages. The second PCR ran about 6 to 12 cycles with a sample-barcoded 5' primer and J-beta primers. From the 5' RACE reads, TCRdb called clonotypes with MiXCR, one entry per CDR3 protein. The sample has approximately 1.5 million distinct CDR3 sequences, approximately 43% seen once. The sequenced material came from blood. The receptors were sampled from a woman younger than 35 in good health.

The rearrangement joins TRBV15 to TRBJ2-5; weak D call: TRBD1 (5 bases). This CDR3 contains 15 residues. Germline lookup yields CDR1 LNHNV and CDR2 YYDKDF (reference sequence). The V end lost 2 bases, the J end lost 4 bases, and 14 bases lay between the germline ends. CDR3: CATSRTRQLIETQYF. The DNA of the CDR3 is TGTGCCACCAGCAGAACCCGACAGTTAATAGAGACCCAGTACTTC.

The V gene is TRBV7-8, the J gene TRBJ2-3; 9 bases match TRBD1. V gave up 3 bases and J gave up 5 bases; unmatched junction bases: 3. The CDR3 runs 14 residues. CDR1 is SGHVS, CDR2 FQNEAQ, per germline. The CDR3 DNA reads TGTGCCAGCAGCTTCAGACAGGGGGGAGATACGCAGTATTTT. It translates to CASSFRQGGDTQYF. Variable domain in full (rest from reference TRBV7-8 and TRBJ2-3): GAGVSQSPRYKVAKRGQDVALRCDPISGHVSLFWYQQALGQGPEFLTYFQNEAQLDKSGLPSDRFFAERPEGSVSTLKIQRTQQEDSAVYLCASSFRQGGDTQYFGPGTRLTVL.

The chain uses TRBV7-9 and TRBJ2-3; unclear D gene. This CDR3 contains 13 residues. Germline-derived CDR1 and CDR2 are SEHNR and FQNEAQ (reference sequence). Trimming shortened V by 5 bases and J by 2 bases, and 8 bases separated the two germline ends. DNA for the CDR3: TGTGCCAGCAGCCAAGACGTCACAGATACGCAGTATTTT. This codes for CASSQDVTDTQYF.

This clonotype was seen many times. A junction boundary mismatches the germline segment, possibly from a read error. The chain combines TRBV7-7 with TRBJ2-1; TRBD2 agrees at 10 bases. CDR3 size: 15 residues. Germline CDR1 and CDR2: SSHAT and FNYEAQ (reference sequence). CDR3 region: CASSITSGNYNEQFF. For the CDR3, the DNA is TGTGCTAGCAGCATTACTAGCGGGAACTACAATGAGCAGTTCTTC.

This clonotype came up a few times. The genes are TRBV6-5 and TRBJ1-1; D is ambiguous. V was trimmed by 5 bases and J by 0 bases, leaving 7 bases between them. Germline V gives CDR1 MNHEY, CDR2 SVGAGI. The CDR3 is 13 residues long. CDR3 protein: CASSDTVNTEAFF. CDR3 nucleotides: TGTGCCAGCAGTGATACAGTGAACACTGAAGCTTTCTTT.

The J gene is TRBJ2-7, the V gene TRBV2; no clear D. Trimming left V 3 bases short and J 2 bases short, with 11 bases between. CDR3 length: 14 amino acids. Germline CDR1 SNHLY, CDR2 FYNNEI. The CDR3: CASSDPLRAYEQYF. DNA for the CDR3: TGTGCCAGCAGTGACCCCCTTAGGGCCTACGAGCAGTACTTC.

CDR3 in DNA: TGTGCCAGCAGCTTAGTTCCGGGTGATTCACCCCTCCACTTT. As protein: CASSLVPGDSPLHF. The gene calls are TRBV11-2 and TRBJ1-6; no reliable D call. This CDR3 contains 14 residues. The germline gives CDR1 SGHAT, CDR2 FQNNGV. V gave up 1 base and J gave up 8 bases, with 9 bases separating them.

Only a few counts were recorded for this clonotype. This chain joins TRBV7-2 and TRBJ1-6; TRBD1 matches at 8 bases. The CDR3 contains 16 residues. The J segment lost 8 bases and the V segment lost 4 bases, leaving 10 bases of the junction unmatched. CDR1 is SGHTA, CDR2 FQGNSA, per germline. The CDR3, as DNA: TGTGCCAGCAGCTCCGACCCGACAGGGGCTTATTCACCCCTCCACTTT. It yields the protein CASSSDPTGAYSPLHF.

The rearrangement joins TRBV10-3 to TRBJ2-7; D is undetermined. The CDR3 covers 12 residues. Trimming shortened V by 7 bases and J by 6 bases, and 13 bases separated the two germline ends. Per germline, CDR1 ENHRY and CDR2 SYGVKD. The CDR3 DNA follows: TGTGCCATCAATGAAAGGGCTGGCGAGCAGTACTTC. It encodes CAINERAGEQYF.

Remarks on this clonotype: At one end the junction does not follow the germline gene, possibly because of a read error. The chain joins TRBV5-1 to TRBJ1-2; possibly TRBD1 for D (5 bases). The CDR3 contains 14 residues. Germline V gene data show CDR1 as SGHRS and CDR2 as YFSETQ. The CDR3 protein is CASSSPRDGYGCTF. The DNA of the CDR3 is TGCGCCAGCAGCTCGCCCAGGGATGGCTATGGCTGCACCTTC.

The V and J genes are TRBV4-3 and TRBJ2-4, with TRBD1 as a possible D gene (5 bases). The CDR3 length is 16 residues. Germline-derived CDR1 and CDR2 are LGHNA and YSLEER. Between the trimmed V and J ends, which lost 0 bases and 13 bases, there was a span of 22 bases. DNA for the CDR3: TGCGCCAGCAGCCAAGATTTGCATCGTACAGGCTACAAGCAGTACTTC. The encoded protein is CASSQDLHRTGYKQYF.

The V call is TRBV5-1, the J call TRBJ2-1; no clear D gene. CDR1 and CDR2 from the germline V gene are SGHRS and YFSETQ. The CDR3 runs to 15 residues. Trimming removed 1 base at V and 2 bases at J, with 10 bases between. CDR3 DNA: TGCGCCAGCAGCTTGTTGCCGGACCCCTACAATGAGCAGTTCTTC. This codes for CASSLLPDPYNEQFF.

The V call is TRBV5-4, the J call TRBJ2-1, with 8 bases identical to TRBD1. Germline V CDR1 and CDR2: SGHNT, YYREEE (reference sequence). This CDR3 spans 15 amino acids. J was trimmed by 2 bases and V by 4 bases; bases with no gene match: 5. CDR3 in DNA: TGTGCCAGCAGCCATGGACAGGGTACCTACAATGAGCAGTTCTTC. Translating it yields CASSHGQGTYNEQFF.

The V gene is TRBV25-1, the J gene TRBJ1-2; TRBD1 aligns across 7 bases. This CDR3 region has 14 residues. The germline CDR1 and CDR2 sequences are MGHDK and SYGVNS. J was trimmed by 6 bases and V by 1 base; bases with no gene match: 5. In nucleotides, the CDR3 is TGTGCCAGCAGTGAATCCATAGGGGGCCATGGCTACACCTTC. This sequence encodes CASSESIGGHGYTF.

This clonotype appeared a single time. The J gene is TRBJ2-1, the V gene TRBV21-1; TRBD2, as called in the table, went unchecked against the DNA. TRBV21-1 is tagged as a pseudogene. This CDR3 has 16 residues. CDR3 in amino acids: CASSALAGTLYNEQFF. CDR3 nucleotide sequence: TGTGCCAGCAGCGCCCTAGCGGGGACGTTATACAATGAGCAGTTCTTC.

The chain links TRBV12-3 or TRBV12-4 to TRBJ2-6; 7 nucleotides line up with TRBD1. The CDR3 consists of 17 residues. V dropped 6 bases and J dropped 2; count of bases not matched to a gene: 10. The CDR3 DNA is TGTGCCAGCAGAATACACGACAGGGCAGCTGGGGCCAACGTCCTGACTTTC. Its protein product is CASRIHDRAAGANVLTF.

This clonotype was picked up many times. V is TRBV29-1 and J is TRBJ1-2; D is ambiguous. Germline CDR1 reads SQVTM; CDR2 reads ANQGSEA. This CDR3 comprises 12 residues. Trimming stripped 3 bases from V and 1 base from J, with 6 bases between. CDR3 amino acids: CSVEAVNYGYTF. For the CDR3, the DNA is TGCAGCGTTGAGGCGGTTAACTATGGCTACACCTTC.

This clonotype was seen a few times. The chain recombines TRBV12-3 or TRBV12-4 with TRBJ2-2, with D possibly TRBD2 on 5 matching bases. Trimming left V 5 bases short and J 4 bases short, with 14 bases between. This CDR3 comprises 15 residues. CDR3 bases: TGTGCCAGCAGTGGTAGTAGTGGGAGCACCGGGGAGCTGTTTTTT. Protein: CASSGSSGSTGELFF.

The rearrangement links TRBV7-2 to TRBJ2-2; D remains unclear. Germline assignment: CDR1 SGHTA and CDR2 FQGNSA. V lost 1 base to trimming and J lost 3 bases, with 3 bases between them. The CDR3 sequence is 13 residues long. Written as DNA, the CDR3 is TGTACCAGCAGCTTAGATCACACCGGGGAGCTGTTTTTT. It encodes CTSSLDHTGELFF.

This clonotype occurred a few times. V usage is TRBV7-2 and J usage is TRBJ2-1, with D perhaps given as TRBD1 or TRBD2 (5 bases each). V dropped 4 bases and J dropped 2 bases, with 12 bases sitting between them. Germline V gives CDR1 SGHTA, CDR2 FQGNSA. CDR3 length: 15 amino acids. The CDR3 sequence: CASSSGRGPYNEQFF. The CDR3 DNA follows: TGTGCCAGCAGCTCTGGTCGGGGACCCTACAATGAGCAGTTCTTC.

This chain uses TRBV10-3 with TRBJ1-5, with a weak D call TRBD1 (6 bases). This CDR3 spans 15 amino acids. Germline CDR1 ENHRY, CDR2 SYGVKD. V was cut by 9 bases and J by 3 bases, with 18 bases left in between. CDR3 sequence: CAISGTPYNNQPQHF. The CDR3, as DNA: TGTGCCATATCCGGGACACCGTATAACAATCAGCCCCAGCATTTT.

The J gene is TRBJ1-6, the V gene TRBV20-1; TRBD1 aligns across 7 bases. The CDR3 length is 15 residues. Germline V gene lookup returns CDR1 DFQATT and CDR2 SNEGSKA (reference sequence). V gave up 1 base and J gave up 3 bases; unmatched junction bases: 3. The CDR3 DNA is TGCAGTGCTAGAGCGACAGGGAGCTATAATTCACCCCTCCACTTT. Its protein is CSARATGSYNSPLHF.

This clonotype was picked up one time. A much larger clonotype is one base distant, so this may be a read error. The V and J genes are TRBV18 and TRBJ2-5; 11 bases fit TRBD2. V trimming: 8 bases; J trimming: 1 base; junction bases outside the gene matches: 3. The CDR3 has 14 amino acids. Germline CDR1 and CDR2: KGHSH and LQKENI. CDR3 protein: CASIGTSGQETQYF. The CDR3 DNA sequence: TGTGCCAGCATCGGGACTAGCGGCCAAGAGACCCAGTACTTC.

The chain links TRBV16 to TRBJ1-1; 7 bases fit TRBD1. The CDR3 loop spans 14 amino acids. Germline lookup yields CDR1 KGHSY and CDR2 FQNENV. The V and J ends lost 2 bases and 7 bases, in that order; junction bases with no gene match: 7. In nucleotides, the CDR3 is TGTGCCAGCAGCCAAGCCGGGACAGCCTTTGAAGCTTTCTTT. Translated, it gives CASSQAGTAFEAFF.

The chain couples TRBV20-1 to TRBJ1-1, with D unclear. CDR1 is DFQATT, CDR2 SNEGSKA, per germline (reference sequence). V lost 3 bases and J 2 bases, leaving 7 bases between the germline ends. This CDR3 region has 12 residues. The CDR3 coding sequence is TGCAGTGCTAGTAAGCAAAACACTGAAGCTTTCTTT. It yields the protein CSASKQNTEAFF.

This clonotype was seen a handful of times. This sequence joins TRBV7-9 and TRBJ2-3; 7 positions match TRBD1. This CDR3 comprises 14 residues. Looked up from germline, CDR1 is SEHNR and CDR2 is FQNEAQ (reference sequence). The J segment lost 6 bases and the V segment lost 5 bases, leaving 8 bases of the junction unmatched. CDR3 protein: CASSIPTGEDTQYF. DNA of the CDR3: TGTGCCAGCAGCATCCCTACAGGGGAGGATACGCAGTATTTT.

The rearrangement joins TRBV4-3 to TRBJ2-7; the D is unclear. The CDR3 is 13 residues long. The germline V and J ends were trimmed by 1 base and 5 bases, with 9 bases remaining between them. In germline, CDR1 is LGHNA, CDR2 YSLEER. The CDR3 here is CASSQAPLHEQYF. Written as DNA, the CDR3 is TGCGCCAGCAGCCAAGCTCCGCTCCACGAGCAGTACTTC.